The 20 T cell receptor beta chains below come from one sample, sequenced in a study of cytomegalovirus exposure and HLA in healthy donors. The PCR was carried out with 60 Vbeta primers and 13 Jbeta primers. Assay: immunoSEQ multiplex PCR; the TCRdb copy retains only in-frame clones and omits some. The data show over 85,000 clones, around 78% seen once. The sequenced sample consisted of PBMCs. The origin of the receptors is a man aged 25 to 40 in good health and CMV-seronegative.

This clone was detected only a few times. The rearrangement joins TRBV10-2 to TRBJ2-6; 10 nucleotides agree with TRBD1. In germline, CDR1 is WSHSY, CDR2 SAAADI. J lost 2 bases, V lost 7 bases, and 14 bases had no gene match. CDR3 length: 19 residues. CDR3 region: CASTSGGTGENTGANVLTF. The CDR3 nucleotides read TGCGCCAGCACCTCAGGGGGGACAGGGGAGAACACTGGGGCCAACGTCCTGACTTTC.

V usage is TRBV5-1 and J usage is TRBJ1-1; D not certain. The V gene's germline CDR1 is SGHRS and CDR2 YFSETQ. Deletions cut 1 base from V and 4 bases from J, with 17 bases between. The length of the CDR3 is 16 residues. CDR3 sequence reads: CASSLFGNRRGTEAFF. Written as DNA, the CDR3 is TGCGCCAGCAGCTTGTTCGGTAACCGGCGGGGCACTGAAGCTTTCTTT.

This chain uses TRBV7-9 with TRBJ1-4; 8 bases fit TRBD1. V trimming: 2 bases; J trimming: 7 bases; junction bases outside the gene matches: 6. Germline assignment: CDR1 SEHNR and CDR2 FQNEAQ (reference sequence). CDR3 length: 15 amino acids. The CDR3 DNA follows: TGTGCCAGCAGCTTACGGGGGCAGGGGGCTGAAAAACTGTTTTTT. The encoded protein is CASSLRGQGAEKLFF. The whole variable domain, filled in from reference TRBV7-9 and TRBJ1-4, reads DTGVSQNPRHKITKRGQNVTFRCDPISEHNRLYWYRQTLGQGPEFLTYFQNEAQLEKSRLLSDRFSAERPKGSFSTLEIQRTEQGDSAMYLCASSLRGQGAEKLFFGSGTQLSVL.

The V gene is TRBV7-3, the J gene TRBJ2-2, with a tentative D call TRBD2 (6 bases). The CDR3 sequence is 14 residues long. Germline V lookup: CDR1 SGHTA, CDR2 FQGTGA. Trimming pared 4 bases from V and 2 bases from J, leaving 8 bases between. CDR3 nucleotide sequence: TGTGCCAGCAGCTCGACTAGAAACACCGGGGAGCTGTTTTTT. Translating gives CASSSTRNTGELFF. Using reference TRBV7-3 and TRBJ2-2 for the parts outside the CDR3, the full variable domain is GAGVSQTPSNKVTEKGKYVELRCDPISGHTALYWYRQSLGQGPEFLIYFQGTGAADDSGLPNDRFFAVRPEGSVSTLKIQRTERGDSAVYLCASSSTRNTGELFFGEGSRLTVL.

The chain carries TRBV5-4 and TRBJ1-2, with D possibly matching TRBD1 (6 bases). Trimming left V 0 bases short and J 4 bases short, with 16 bases between. CDR3 length equals 16 residues. Germline loops: CDR1 SGHNT, CDR2 YYREEE (reference sequence). CDR3 sequence (DNA): TGTGCCAGCAGCTTGGCCAGGGGCAGAGACCTCTATGGCTACACCTTC. This translates into CASSLARGRDLYGYTF.

The chain joins TRBV23-1 to TRBJ1-1, with TRBD1 as a possible D gene (5 bases). TRBV23-1 is treated as an ORF (open reading frame) with a function not yet certain. V was pared by 9 bases and J by 1 base, with 9 bases between. This CDR3 spans 12 amino acids. For the CDR3, the DNA is TGCGCCAGAGGCGGGGGGAACACTGAAGCTTTCTTT. It yields the protein CARGGGNTEAFF.

The gene calls are TRBV6-5 and TRBJ1-1, with a weak D call TRBD1 (5 bases). Germline-derived CDR1 and CDR2 are MNHEY and SVGAGI. V lost 8 bases and J 4 bases, leaving 8 bases between the germline ends. The CDR3 has 11 amino acids. This CDR3 is CASGGGTEAFF. The CDR3 DNA is TGTGCCAGCGGGGGGGGCACTGAAGCTTTCTTT.

This rearrangement joins TRBV19 to TRBJ1-1; tentatively, D is TRBD1 (6 bases). The CDR3 consists of 12 residues. Per the germline V gene, CDR1 is LNHDA and CDR2 is SQIVND (reference sequence). V lost 3 bases, J lost 6 bases, and 8 bases lay in between. The CDR3 nucleotides read TGTGCCAGTAGTATGACAGGTGCTGAAGCTTTCTTT. Translated, it gives CASSMTGAEAFF.

The chain links TRBV9 to TRBJ2-7; maybe TRBD1 (6 bases). CDR3 length equals 12 residues. Germline loops: CDR1 SGDLS, CDR2 YYNGEE. Deletions cut 3 bases from V and 6 bases from J, with 10 bases between. The CDR3 loop is CASSGQGFEQYF. The CDR3, as DNA: TGTGCCAGCAGCGGGCAGGGGTTCGAGCAGTACTTC.

This clone was seen just once. The J gene is TRBJ2-7, the V gene TRBV7-2; a possible D gene is TRBD2 (6 bases). The CDR3 runs to 12 residues. Looked up from germline, CDR1 is SGHTA and CDR2 is FQGNSA. The DNA for the CDR3 is TGTGCCAGCAGCCCCCAGCCCGGGACTCCTATTGTC. Encoded protein: CASSPQPGTPIV.

The chain employs TRBV19 and TRBJ1-1; possibly TRBD1 for D (6 bases). The CDR3 totals 15 residues. The V gene lost 5 bases and the J gene lost 3 bases, with 16 bases spanning the gap. Germline V gene lookup returns CDR1 LNHDA and CDR2 SQIVND (reference sequence). The CDR3 region has the DNA TGTGCCAGTAGTCGATCGGACAGAAAATACACTGAAGCTTTCTTT. Translated, it gives CASSRSDRKYTEAFF.

This chain joins TRBV19 and TRBJ2-7; weak D call: TRBD2 (5 bases). Trimming took 4 bases from V and 2 from J, leaving 15 bases between them. The length of the CDR3 is 15 residues. Germline V CDR1 and CDR2: LNHDA, SQIVND (reference sequence). The CDR3 bases are TGTGCCAGTAGTACATGGACCAGCGGCCCCTACGAGCAGTACTTC. Protein product: CASSTWTSGPYEQYF.

The J gene is TRBJ1-1, the V gene TRBV5-1, with TRBD1 matching over 8 bases. The CDR3 runs 17 residues. V lost 4 bases and J lost 0; bases outside the gene matches: 11. Germline-derived CDR1 and CDR2 are SGHRS and YFSETQ. CDR3 coding DNA: TGCGCCAGCAGCGCATATCGGGACAGGAGTATGAACACTGAAGCTTTCTTT. It is translated as CASSAYRDRSMNTEAFF.

The V gene is TRBV25-1, the J gene TRBJ1-1, with 8 bases lining up with TRBD1. This CDR3 spans 14 amino acids. From germline, CDR1 is MGHDK and CDR2 SYGVNS. V lost 3 bases to trimming and J lost 5 bases; unmatched junction nucleotides: 5. CDR3 in DNA: TGTGCCAGCAGTGAGACAGGGGAGAGAACTGAAGCTTTCTTT. Translating it yields CASSETGERTEAFF. Full variable domain (remainder filled in from reference TRBV25-1 and TRBJ1-1): EADIYQTPRYLVIGTGKKITLECSQTMGHDKMYWYQQDPGMELHLIHYSYGVNSTEKGDLSSESTVSRIRTEHFPLTLESARPSHTSQYLCASSETGERTEAFFGQGTRLTVV.

This sequence joins TRBV5-8 and TRBJ2-5; TRBD1 aligns across 8 bases. The CDR3 extends over 14 amino acids. Trimming at V came to 4 bases and at J to 4 bases, leaving 6 bases not matched to a gene. CDR1 is SGHTS and CDR2 is YDEGEE in the germline V gene. The CDR3 sequence: CASSRSRGRETQYF. The CDR3 DNA reads as TGTGCCAGCAGCCGGTCCAGGGGGCGAGAGACCCAGTACTTC.

The rearrangement links TRBV28 to TRBJ1-3, with no clear D. The germline CDR1 and CDR2 sequences are MDHEN and SYDVKM. With 4 bases removed from V and 6 bases from J, the gap between germline ends came to 13 bases. The CDR3 loop spans 14 amino acids. CDR3 nucleotides: TGTGCCAGCAGTTCGACTTTCCCCAAAAACACCATATATTTT. The encoded protein is CASSSTFPKNTIYF.

The V call is TRBV7-3, the J call TRBJ2-3; 8 positions agree with TRBD2. The V segment lost 5 bases and the J segment 5 bases; nucleotides outside the gene matches: 9. In germline, CDR1 is SGHTA, CDR2 FQGTGA. CDR3 length equals 15 residues. The CDR3 loop reads CASSLPGGSEDTQYF. The CDR3 region has the DNA TGTGCCAGCAGCCTACCGGGGGGGTCGGAAGATACGCAGTATTTT.

This clone was seen a few times. The chain recombines TRBV6-5 with TRBJ1-1; D uncertain. Germline lookup yields CDR1 MNHEY and CDR2 SVGAGI. V lost 5 bases, J lost 0 bases, and 10 bases lay in between. CDR3 length: 14 amino acids. The CDR3 bases are TGTGCCAGCAGTCGGGTGGTCATGAACACTGAAGCTTTCTTT. Translated, it gives CASSRVVMNTEAFF.

Comments on this clone: One end of the junction does not line up with germline, which may come from a read error. This chain uses TRBV5-6 with TRBJ1-2, with 9 bases that match TRBD1. This CDR3 has 14 residues. Germline V gives CDR1 SGHDT, CDR2 YYEEEE. The CDR3 nucleotides read TGTGCCAGCAGTTTGGACAGGGGCTTCTATGGCTACACCTTC. Translated, it gives CASSLDRGFYGYTF. The complete variable domain, with remaining parts taken from reference TRBV5-6 and TRBJ1-2, reads DAGVTQSPTHLIKTRGQQVTLRCSPKSGHDTVSWYQQALGQGPQFIFQYYEEEERQRGNFPDRFSGHQFPNYSSELNVNALLLGDSALYLCASSLDRGFYGYTFGSGTRLTVV.

This clone has only a few counts. The chain carries TRBV5-4 and TRBJ1-1; a weak D match, TRBD1 (5 bases). V lost 5 bases and J lost 5, with 16 bases in between. This CDR3 comprises 14 residues. Germline V gene lookup returns CDR1 SGHNT and CDR2 YYREEE (reference sequence). This CDR3 reads CASRQLGGGTEAFF. The CDR3, as DNA: TGTGCCAGCAGACAACTGGGGGGGGGAACTGAAGCTTTCTTT. The entire variable domain, with the rest obtained from reference TRBV5-4 and TRBJ1-1, is as follows: ETGVTQSPTHLIKTRGQQVTLRCSSQSGHNTVSWYQQALGQGPQFIFQYYREEENGRGNFPPRFSGLQFPNYSSELNVNALELDDSALYLCASRQLGGGTEAFFGQGTRLTVV.